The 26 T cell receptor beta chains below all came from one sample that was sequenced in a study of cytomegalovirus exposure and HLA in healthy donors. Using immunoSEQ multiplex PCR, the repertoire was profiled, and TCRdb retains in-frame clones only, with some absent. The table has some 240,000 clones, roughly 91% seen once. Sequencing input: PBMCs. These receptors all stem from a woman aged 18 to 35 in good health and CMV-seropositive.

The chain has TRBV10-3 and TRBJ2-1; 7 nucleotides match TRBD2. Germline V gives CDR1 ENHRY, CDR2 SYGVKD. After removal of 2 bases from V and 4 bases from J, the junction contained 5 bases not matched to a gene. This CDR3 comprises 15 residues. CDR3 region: CAISEGRGVYNEQFF. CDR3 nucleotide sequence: TGTGCCATCAGTGAGGGTCGGGGGGTTTACAATGAGCAGTTCTTC.

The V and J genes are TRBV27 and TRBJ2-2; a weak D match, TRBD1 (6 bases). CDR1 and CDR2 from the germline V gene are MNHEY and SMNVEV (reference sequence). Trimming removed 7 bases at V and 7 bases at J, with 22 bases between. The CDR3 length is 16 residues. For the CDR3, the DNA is TGTGCCAGCACCCCTCGAAGCAAGGGGGTCGGCGGGGAGCTGTTTTTT. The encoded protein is CASTPRSKGVGGELFF.

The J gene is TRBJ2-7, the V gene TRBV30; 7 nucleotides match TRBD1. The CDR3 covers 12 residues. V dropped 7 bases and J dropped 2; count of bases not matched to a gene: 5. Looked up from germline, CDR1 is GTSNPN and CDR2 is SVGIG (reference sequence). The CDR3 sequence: CAFRDRAYEQYF. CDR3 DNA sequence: TGTGCCTTCCGGGACAGAGCCTACGAGCAGTACTTC.

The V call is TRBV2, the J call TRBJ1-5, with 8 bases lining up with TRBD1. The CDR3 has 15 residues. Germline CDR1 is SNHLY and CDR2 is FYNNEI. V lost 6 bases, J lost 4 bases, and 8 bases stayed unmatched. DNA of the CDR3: TGTGCCAGCAGGTCCCGGGACAGGTATAATCAGCCCCAGCATTTT. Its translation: CASRSRDRYNQPQHF. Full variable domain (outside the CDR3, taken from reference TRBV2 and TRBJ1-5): EPEVTQTPSHQVTQMGQEVILRCVPISNHLYFYWYRQILGQKVEFLVSFYNNEISEKSEIFDDQFSVERPDGSNFTLKIRSTKLEDSAMYFCASRSRDRYNQPQHFGDGTRLSIL.

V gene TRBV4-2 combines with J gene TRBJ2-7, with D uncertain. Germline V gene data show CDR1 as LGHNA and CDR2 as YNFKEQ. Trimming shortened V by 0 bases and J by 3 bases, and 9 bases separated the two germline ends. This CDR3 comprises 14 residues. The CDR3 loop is CASSQELGYYEQYF. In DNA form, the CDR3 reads TGTGCCAGCAGCCAAGAACTGGGCTACTACGAGCAGTACTTC.

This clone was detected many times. This CDR3 is CASSERGTDTQYF. The CDR3 DNA sequence: TGTGCCAGCAGTGAGCGGGGCACAGATACGCAGTATTTT. This chain uses TRBV6-4 with TRBJ2-3, with a weak D call TRBD2 (5 bases). V shed 3 bases and J shed 1 base, with 5 bases lying between them. The CDR3 contains 13 residues. CDR1 and CDR2 (germline): MRHNA, SNTAGT.

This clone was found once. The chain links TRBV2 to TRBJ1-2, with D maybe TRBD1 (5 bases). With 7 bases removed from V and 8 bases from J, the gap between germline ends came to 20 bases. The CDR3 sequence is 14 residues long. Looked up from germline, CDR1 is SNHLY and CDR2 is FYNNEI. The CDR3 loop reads CASIRNPGNLGYTF. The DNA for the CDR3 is TGTGCCAGCATCCGAAATCCAGGGAATTTGGGCTACACCTTC.

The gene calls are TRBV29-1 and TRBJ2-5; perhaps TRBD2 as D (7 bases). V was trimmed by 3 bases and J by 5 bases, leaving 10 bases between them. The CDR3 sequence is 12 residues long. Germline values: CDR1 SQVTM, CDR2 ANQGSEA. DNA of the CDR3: TGCAGCGTTGATTCGGGGGGCGAGACCCAGTACTTC. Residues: CSVDSGGETQYF.

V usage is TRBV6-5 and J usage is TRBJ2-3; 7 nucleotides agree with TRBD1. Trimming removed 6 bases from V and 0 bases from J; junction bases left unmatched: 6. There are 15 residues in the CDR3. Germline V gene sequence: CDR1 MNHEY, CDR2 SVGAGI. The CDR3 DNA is TGTGCCAGCAGGCCGACAGGGTATAGCACAGATACGCAGTATTTT. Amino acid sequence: CASRPTGYSTDTQYF.

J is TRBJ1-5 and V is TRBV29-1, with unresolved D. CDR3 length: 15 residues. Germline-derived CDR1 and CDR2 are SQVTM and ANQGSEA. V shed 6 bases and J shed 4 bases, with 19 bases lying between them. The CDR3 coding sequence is TGCAGCGTGGTGATGGACGGAGGGATGAATCAGCCCCAGCATTTT. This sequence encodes CSVVMDGGMNQPQHF.

The chain's CDR3 is CSGITGWSGANVLTF. In DNA form, the CDR3 reads TGCAGCGGCATTACAGGGTGGTCTGGGGCCAACGTCCTGACTTTC. V gene TRBV29-1 combines with J gene TRBJ2-6; maybe TRBD1 (6 bases). CDR3 length: 15 amino acids. Germline V gene lookup returns CDR1 SQVTM and CDR2 ANQGSEA. V lost 7 bases to trimming and J lost 1 base, with 14 bases between them.

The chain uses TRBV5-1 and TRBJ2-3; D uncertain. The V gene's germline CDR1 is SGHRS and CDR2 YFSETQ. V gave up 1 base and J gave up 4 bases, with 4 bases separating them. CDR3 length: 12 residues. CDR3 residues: CASSLLSDTQYF. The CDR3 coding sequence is TGCGCCAGCAGCTTGCTGTCAGATACGCAGTATTTT.

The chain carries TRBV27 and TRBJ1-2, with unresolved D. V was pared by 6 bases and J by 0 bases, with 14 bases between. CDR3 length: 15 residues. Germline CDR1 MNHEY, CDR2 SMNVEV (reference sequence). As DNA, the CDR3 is TGTGCCAGCAGCTCCTACAGCCTAACTAACTATGGCTACACCTTC. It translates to CASSSYSLTNYGYTF.

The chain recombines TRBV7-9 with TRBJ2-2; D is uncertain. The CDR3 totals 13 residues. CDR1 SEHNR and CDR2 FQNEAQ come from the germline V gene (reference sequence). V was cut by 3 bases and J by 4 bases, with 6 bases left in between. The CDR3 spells CASSFFLTGELFF. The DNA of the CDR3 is TGTGCCAGCAGCTTTTTCCTCACCGGGGAGCTGTTTTTT.

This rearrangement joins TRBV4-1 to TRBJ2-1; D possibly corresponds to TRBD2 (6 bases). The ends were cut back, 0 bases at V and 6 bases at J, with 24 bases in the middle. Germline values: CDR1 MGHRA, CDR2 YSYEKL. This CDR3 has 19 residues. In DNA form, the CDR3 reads TGCGCCAGCAGCCAAGATCGGGGCACCCCGGCGGGAAAAAGCAATGAGCAGTTCTTC. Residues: CASSQDRGTPAGKSNEQFF.

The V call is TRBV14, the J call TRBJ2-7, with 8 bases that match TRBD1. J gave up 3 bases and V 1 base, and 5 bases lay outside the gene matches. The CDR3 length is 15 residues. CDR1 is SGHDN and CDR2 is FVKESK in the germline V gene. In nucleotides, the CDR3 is TGTGCCAGCAGCCAAGTTGGACAGGGAATCTACGAGCAGTACTTC. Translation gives CASSQVGQGIYEQYF.

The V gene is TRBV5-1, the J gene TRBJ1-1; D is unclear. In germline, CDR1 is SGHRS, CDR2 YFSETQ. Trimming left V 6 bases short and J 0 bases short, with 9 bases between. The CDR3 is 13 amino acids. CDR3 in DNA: TGCGCCAGCACTCCGGGAGTGAACACTGAAGCTTTCTTT. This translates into CASTPGVNTEAFF.

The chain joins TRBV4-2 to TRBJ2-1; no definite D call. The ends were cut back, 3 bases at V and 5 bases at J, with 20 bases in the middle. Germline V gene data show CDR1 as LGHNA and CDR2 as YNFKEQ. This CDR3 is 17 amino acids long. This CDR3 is CASSQVSGRFKHNEQFF. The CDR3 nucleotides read TGTGCCAGCAGCCAGGTTTCAGGTCGGTTCAAGCACAATGAGCAGTTCTTC.

DNA for the CDR3: TGTGCCAGCAGTGACCCAAGGACTAGCACAGATACGCAGTATTTT. It translates to CASSDPRTSTDTQYF. The genes are TRBV2 and TRBJ2-3; D might be TRBD2 (5 bases). Deletions cut 3 bases from V and 0 bases from J, with 10 bases between. Germline V lookup: CDR1 SNHLY, CDR2 FYNNEI. CDR3 size: 15 residues.

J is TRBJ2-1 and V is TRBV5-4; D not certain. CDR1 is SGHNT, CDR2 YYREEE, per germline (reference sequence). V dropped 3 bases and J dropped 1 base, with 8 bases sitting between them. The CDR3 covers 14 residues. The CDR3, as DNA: TGTGCCAGCAGCTGGCAGGTTTCCTACAATGAGCAGTTCTTC. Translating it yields CASSWQVSYNEQFF.

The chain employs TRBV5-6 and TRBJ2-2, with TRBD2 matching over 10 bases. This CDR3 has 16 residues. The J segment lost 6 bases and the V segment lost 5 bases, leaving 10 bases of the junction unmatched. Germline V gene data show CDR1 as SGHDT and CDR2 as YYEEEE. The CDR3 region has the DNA TGTGCCAGCAGTTATAGCGGGAGGCGGGTCCCCGGGGAGCTGTTTTTT. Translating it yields CASSYSGRRVPGELFF.

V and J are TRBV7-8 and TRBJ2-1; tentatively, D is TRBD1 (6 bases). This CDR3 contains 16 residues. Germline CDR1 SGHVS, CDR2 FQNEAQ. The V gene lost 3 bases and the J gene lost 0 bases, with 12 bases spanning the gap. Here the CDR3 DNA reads TGTGCCAGCAGCTTCCGGCAGGGGTCCTCCTACAATGAGCAGTTCTTC. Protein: CASSFRQGSSYNEQFF. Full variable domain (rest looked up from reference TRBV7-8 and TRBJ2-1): GAGVSQSPRYKVAKRGQDVALRCDPISGHVSLFWYQQALGQGPEFLTYFQNEAQLDKSGLPSDRFFAERPEGSVSTLKIQRTQQEDSAVYLCASSFRQGSSYNEQFFGPGTRLTVL.

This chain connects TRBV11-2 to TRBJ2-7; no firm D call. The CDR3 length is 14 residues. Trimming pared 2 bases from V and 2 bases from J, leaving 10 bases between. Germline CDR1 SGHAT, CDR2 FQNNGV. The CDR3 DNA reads TGTGCCAGCAGCTTAATTCAGGCCACCTACGAGCAGTACTTC. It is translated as CASSLIQATYEQYF.

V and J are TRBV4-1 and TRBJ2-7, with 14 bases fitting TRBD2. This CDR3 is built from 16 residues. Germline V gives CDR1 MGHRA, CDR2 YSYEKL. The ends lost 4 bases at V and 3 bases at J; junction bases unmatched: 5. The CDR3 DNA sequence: TGCGCCAGCAGCCCACCCGGACTAGCGGGAGGCTACGAGCAGTACTTC. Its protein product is CASSPPGLAGGYEQYF.

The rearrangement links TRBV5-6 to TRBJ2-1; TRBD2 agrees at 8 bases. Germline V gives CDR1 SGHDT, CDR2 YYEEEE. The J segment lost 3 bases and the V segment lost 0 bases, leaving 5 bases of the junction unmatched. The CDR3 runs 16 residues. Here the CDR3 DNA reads TGTGCCAGCAGCTTGGTTGGCGGGAGGTACTACAATGAGCAGTTCTTC. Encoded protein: CASSLVGGRYYNEQFF.

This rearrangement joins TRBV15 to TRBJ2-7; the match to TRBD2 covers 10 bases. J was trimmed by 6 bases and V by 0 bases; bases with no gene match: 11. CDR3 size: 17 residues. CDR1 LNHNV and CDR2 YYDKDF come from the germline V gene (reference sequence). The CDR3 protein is CATSRDPAVASGSEQYF. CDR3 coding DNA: TGTGCCACCAGCAGAGACCCCGCGGTAGCTAGCGGGAGCGAGCAGTACTTC.